These 22 T cell receptor beta chains share one sample of origin, sequenced in a study of T cell changes during pregnancy in multiple sclerosis (dated by TCRdb to between 2018 and 2020). The receptor library was made with the immunoSEQ multiplex PCR assay. The clones in this table, taken by TCRdb from immuneACCESS, are in-frame only. Not every clone is retained; where verified, under half of the shortfall comes from an unresolved V gene, and the cause of the rest is unknown. Across this sample there are just under 70,000 clones, with about 90% seen only once. 0.86% of the sample rests with the top ten. Material: peripheral blood, obtained in the second trimester of pregnancy. The receptors come from a female donor with multiple sclerosis, enrolled in a pregnancy study.

V and J are TRBV5-5 and TRBJ2-7; 8 positions match TRBD2. J gave up 3 bases and V 1 base, and 9 bases lay outside the gene matches. Germline V gives CDR1 SGHKS, CDR2 YYEKEE (reference sequence). The CDR3 contains 16 residues. The CDR3 DNA sequence: TGTGCCAGCAGCTTGCTTCCCGGGGGGGGATACTACGAGCAGTACTTC. This encodes CASSLLPGGGYYEQYF.

The chain links TRBV9 to TRBJ2-6; weak D call: TRBD1 (5 bases). Germline V gene sequence: CDR1 SGDLS, CDR2 YYNGEE. CDR3 length equals 18 residues. Trimming took off 0 bases at V and 0 bases at J, with 13 bases between the two ends. CDR3 sequence (DNA): TGTGCCAGCAGCGTAGATGGCAGGGCGACCTCTGGGGCCAACGTCCTGACTTTC. Protein product: CASSVDGRATSGANVLTF.

This clone was picked up one time. The rearrangement uses TRBV25-1 and TRBJ1-2, with 10 bases matching TRBD1. V gave up 4 bases and J gave up 3 bases; unmatched junction bases: 14. CDR3 length: 18 amino acids. Germline V gene lookup returns CDR1 MGHDK and CDR2 SYGVNS. This CDR3 is CASSVFYPGTGADYGYTF. In DNA form, the CDR3 reads TGTGCCAGCAGTGTGTTTTACCCCGGGACAGGGGCCGACTATGGCTACACCTTC.

The V call is TRBV2, the J call TRBJ1-1; D gene unclear. Germline values: CDR1 SNHLY, CDR2 FYNNEI. CDR3 length: 14 residues. V lost 3 bases to trimming and J lost 1 base, with 9 bases between them. The CDR3 spells CASSDFQKNTEAFF. Here the CDR3 DNA reads TGTGCCAGCAGTGACTTTCAGAAGAACACTGAAGCTTTCTTT.

The gene calls are TRBV5-4 and TRBJ2-5; TRBD2 aligns across 15 bases. V gave up 0 bases and J gave up 7 bases; unmatched junction bases: 7. The CDR3 sequence is 17 residues long. CDR1 is SGHNT, CDR2 YYREEE, per germline (reference sequence). CDR3 protein: CASSLGGLAGGPGTQYF. For the CDR3, the DNA is TGTGCCAGCAGCTTGGGGGGACTAGCGGGGGGCCCGGGGACCCAGTACTTC.

The CDR3 sequence is CASSFGPVSGLGSPLHF. Here the CDR3 DNA reads TGTGCCAGCAGCTTCGGGCCCGTCTCAGGGCTAGGTTCACCCCTCCACTTT. The rearrangement joins TRBV7-2 to TRBJ1-6, with a possible D match to TRBD1 (5 bases). Looked up from germline, CDR1 is SGHTA and CDR2 is FQGNSA. The CDR3 totals 17 residues. V lost 3 bases to trimming and J lost 9 bases, with 21 bases between them.

Here the CDR3 DNA reads TGTGCCAGCAACCAGGGGGCGAACACTGAAGCTTTCTTT. It encodes CASNQGANTEAFF. This chain connects TRBV2 to TRBJ1-1, with TRBD1 matching over 8 bases. V trimming: 7 bases; J trimming: 1 base; junction bases outside the gene matches: 2. CDR1 SNHLY and CDR2 FYNNEI come from the germline V gene. CDR3 size: 13 residues. Looking up the rest from reference TRBV2 and TRBJ1-1 gives the full variable domain: EPEVTQTPSHQVTQMGQEVILRCVPISNHLYFYWYRQILGQKVEFLVSFYNNEISEKSEIFDDQFSVERPDGSNFTLKIRSTKLEDSAMYFCASNQGANTEAFFGQGTRLTVV.

The V and J genes are TRBV7-2 and TRBJ2-1; 10 bases are a match to TRBD2. This CDR3 comprises 18 residues. Looked up from germline, CDR1 is SGHTA and CDR2 is FQGNSA. With 1 base clipped from V and 0 bases from J, the junction kept 6 bases outside the gene matches. CDR3 in amino acids: CASSLGLAGPSSYNEQFF. DNA of the CDR3: TGTGCCAGCAGCTTAGGACTAGCGGGTCCGAGCTCCTACAATGAGCAGTTCTTC.

The gene calls are TRBV29-1 and TRBJ1-2, with 10 bases lining up with TRBD1. The germline V gene has CDR1 SQVTM and CDR2 ANQGSEA. V lost 7 bases to trimming and J lost 8 bases; unmatched junction nucleotides: 4. This CDR3 has 11 amino acids. The CDR3 DNA sequence: TGCAGCGCCCGGACAGGGGGGGGCTACACCTTC. It codes for CSARTGGGYTF.

The chain uses TRBV4-1 and TRBJ2-7; a weak D match, TRBD2 (5 bases). The CDR3 length is 13 residues. Germline lookup yields CDR1 MGHRA and CDR2 YSYEKL. V was pared by 1 base and J by 7 bases, with 11 bases between. The CDR3 spells CASSQGGIREQYF. In nucleotides, the CDR3 is TGCGCCAGCAGCCAAGGAGGGATTCGGGAGCAGTACTTC.

V is TRBV6-1 and J is TRBJ1-4; TRBD1 is a possible D gene (6 bases). Trimming left V 4 bases short and J 8 bases short, with 11 bases between. This CDR3 has 13 residues. Germline CDR1 MNHNS, CDR2 SASEGT. This chain's CDR3 is CASSGETGEKLFF. CDR3 in DNA: TGTGCCAGCAGTGGGGAAACAGGGGAAAAACTGTTTTTT.

This clone was seen more than once but under ten times. The J gene is TRBJ1-5, the V gene TRBV30, with a weak D call TRBD1 (6 bases). Germline V gene sequence: CDR1 GTSNPN, CDR2 SVGIG (reference sequence). This CDR3 is built from 13 residues. V was pared by 1 base and J by 9 bases, with 13 bases between. The CDR3 DNA reads as TGTGCCTGGAGTGATTCGAGGGGGACGCCCCAGCATTTT. Amino acid sequence: CAWSDSRGTPQHF. Combining the CDR3 with reference TRBV30 and TRBJ1-5 gives the whole variable domain SQTIHQWPATLVQPVGSPLSLECTVEGTSNPNLYWYRQAAGRGLQLLFYSVGIGQISSEVPQNLSASRPQDRQFILSSKKLLLSDSGFYLCAWSDSRGTPQHFGDGTRLSIL.

This chain connects TRBV27 to TRBJ1-5; 9 positions match TRBD1. V was pared by 5 bases and J by 1 base, with 12 bases of the junction left unmatched. Germline loops: CDR1 MNHEY, CDR2 SMNVEV (reference sequence). The CDR3 contains 18 residues. This CDR3 reads CASSPLRDRDGSNQPQHF. CDR3 DNA sequence: TGTGCCAGCAGTCCATTACGGGACAGGGATGGGAGCAATCAGCCCCAGCATTTT.

The chain joins TRBV29-1 to TRBJ2-1; TRBD2 matches at 11 bases. The CDR3 has 14 amino acids. Germline loops: CDR1 SQVTM, CDR2 ANQGSEA. V lost 6 bases, J lost 1 base, and 2 bases stayed unmatched. CDR3 nucleotides: TGCAGCGTGGGGACTAGCGGATCCTACAATGAGCAGTTCTTC. Encoded protein: CSVGTSGSYNEQFF.

The J gene is TRBJ2-7, the V gene TRBV11-1; TRBD2 agrees at 10 bases. Germline CDR1 SGHAT, CDR2 FQDESV (reference sequence). V was clipped by 6 bases and J by 4 bases; unmatched bases: 3. The CDR3 is 13 amino acids. In nucleotides, the CDR3 is TGTGCCAGCAGACTAGCGGGGACATACGAGCAGTACTTC. Its protein product is CASRLAGTYEQYF.

The rearrangement links TRBV7-9 to TRBJ1-2, with a tentative D call TRBD1 (6 bases). V was trimmed by 7 bases and J by 7 bases, leaving 16 bases between them. CDR1 and CDR2 (germline): SEHNR, FQNEAQ (reference sequence). CDR3 length: 13 residues. CDR3 bases: TGTGCCAGCAACACCGCAGGGGCTGGTGGCTACACCTTC. Amino acid sequence: CASNTAGAGGYTF.

The rearrangement uses TRBV13 and TRBJ2-3; the D gene is possibly TRBD1 (5 bases). Germline lookup yields CDR1 PRHDT and CDR2 FYEKMQ (reference sequence). Trimming pared 4 bases from V and 4 bases from J, leaving 15 bases between. This CDR3 spans 15 amino acids. CDR3 in amino acids: CASSSSPRVPDTQYF. The CDR3 region has the DNA TGTGCCAGCAGCTCCTCCCCCAGGGTTCCAGATACGCAGTATTTT.

V is TRBV7-2 and J is TRBJ2-1; the D gene is possibly TRBD1 (6 bases). Germline-derived CDR1 and CDR2 are SGHTA and FQGNSA. The CDR3 totals 17 residues. The germline V and J ends were trimmed by 2 bases and 4 bases, with 18 bases remaining between them. CDR3 sequence (DNA): TGTGCCAGCAGCTTAAATTTCGGGGACAAGCTGTACAATGAGCAGTTCTTC. It specifies CASSLNFGDKLYNEQFF. Looking up the rest from reference TRBV7-2 and TRBJ2-1 gives the full variable domain: GAGVSQSPSNKVTEKGKDVELRCDPISGHTALYWYRQSLGQGLEFLIYFQGNSAPDKSGLPSDRFSAERTGGSVSTLTIQRTQQEDSAVYLCASSLNFGDKLYNEQFFGPGTRLTVL.

The rearrangement links TRBV4-3 to TRBJ2-1; TRBD2 is a possible D gene (6 bases). The CDR3 totals 13 residues. Germline V lookup: CDR1 LGHNA, CDR2 YSLEER. V lost 1 base and J 7 bases, leaving 8 bases between the germline ends. CDR3: CASSQGRGNEQFF. CDR3 nucleotides: TGCGCCAGCAGCCAAGGGAGGGGTAATGAGCAGTTCTTC.

The J gene is TRBJ2-1, the V gene TRBV6-5; TRBD1 might be the D (5 bases). The length of the CDR3 is 14 residues. Germline V gene lookup returns CDR1 MNHEY and CDR2 SVGAGI. V shed 2 bases and J shed 3 bases, with 8 bases lying between them. The CDR3 protein is CASSYSRVYNEQFF. CDR3 coding DNA: TGTGCCAGCAGTTACAGCAGGGTCTACAATGAGCAGTTCTTC.

The rearrangement joins TRBV19 to TRBJ1-6; TRBD1 aligns across 7 bases. V was clipped by 5 bases and J by 7 bases; unmatched bases: 11. The CDR3 has 16 residues. Germline V CDR1 and CDR2: LNHDA, SQIVND (reference sequence). The CDR3 region has the DNA TGTGCCAGTAGTCCGTCTCGACAGGGCCGGAATTCACCCCTCCACTTT. Residues: CASSPSRQGRNSPLHF.

J is TRBJ1-5 and V is TRBV6-6; maybe TRBD1 (5 bases). This CDR3 is built from 16 residues. Germline CDR1 MNHNY, CDR2 SVGAGI (reference sequence). V shed 0 bases and J shed 2 bases, with 11 bases lying between them. The CDR3 DNA sequence: TGTGCCAGCAGTTACTCGACTAGGGGAGGCAATCAGCCCCAGCATTTT. Amino acid sequence: CASSYSTRGGNQPQHF.